The 8 T cell receptor beta chains below all came from one sample that was sequenced in a study of blood T cell repertoires in COVID-19. Assay: immunoSEQ multiplex PCR; the TCRdb copy retains only in-frame clones and omits some. The sample includes 330,000 or so clones, about 92% of them seen just once. The material sequenced was peripheral blood. The source is a woman aged 55-69 years with COVID-19, enrolled during active disease.

J is TRBJ1-6 and V is TRBV6-6, with a tentative D call TRBD1 (6 bases). Trimming took 2 bases from V and 10 from J, leaving 12 bases between them. The CDR3 has 14 residues. Germline-derived CDR1 and CDR2 are MNHNY and SVGAGI (reference sequence). This CDR3 is CASSYDRLISPLHF. For the CDR3, the DNA is TGTGCCAGCAGTTACGACAGGCTAATCTCACCCCTCCACTTT.

The chain employs TRBV5-5 and TRBJ2-3; 9 nucleotides agree with TRBD2. The V segment lost 3 bases and the J segment 6 bases; nucleotides outside the gene matches: 11. CDR1 is SGHKS and CDR2 is YYEKEE in the germline V gene (reference sequence). The CDR3 has 16 amino acids. CDR3 loop: CASSSRASGVQDTQYF. The CDR3 DNA is TGTGCCAGCAGCTCGAGGGCTAGCGGGGTCCAGGATACGCAGTATTTT.

The CDR3 is CASSDTRRGGDSNQPQHF. The CDR3 DNA sequence: TGTGCCAGCAGTGATACCCGCCGAGGGGGGGATAGCAATCAGCCCCAGCATTTT. The chain recombines TRBV6-1 with TRBJ1-5; tentatively, D is TRBD1 (6 bases). This CDR3 has 18 residues. V was shortened by 3 bases and J by 0 bases, with 18 bases between the two germline ends. The germline gives CDR1 MNHNS, CDR2 SASEGT.

This clone has just a few counts. This chain joins TRBV4-1 and TRBJ1-1, with D maybe TRBD1 (6 bases). CDR3 size: 14 residues. The germline gives CDR1 MGHRA, CDR2 YSYEKL. V lost 1 base and J lost 5, with 11 bases in between. CDR3 in DNA: TGCGCCAGCAGCCAAGCGAACAGGGAAACTGAAGCTTTCTTT. Protein sequence: CASSQANRETEAFF.

This clone was found once. The V gene is TRBV15, the J gene TRBJ1-1; D not resolved. Trimming stripped 0 bases from V and 6 bases from J, with 14 bases between. Germline V gene lookup returns CDR1 LNHNV and CDR2 YYDKDF (reference sequence). This CDR3 region has 15 residues. The CDR3 sequence is CATSRDREGSAEAFF. Here the CDR3 DNA reads TGTGCCACCAGCAGAGATCGGGAAGGGTCGGCTGAAGCTTTCTTT.

The V gene is TRBV6-6, the J gene TRBJ2-1, with 9 bases identical to TRBD2. Germline V lookup: CDR1 MNHNY, CDR2 SVGAGI (reference sequence). V was clipped by 5 bases and J by 3 bases; unmatched bases: 5. The CDR3 totals 15 residues. Here the CDR3 DNA reads TGTGCCAGCAGTCTTCAGCGGGGGGACTACAATGAGCAGTTCTTC. Translated, it gives CASSLQRGDYNEQFF.

The chain employs TRBV19 and TRBJ1-5; D gene unclear. This CDR3 has 13 amino acids. V was cut by 10 bases and J by 6 bases, with 16 bases left in between. Looked up from germline, CDR1 is LNHDA and CDR2 is SQIVND (reference sequence). CDR3 residues: CATTLTAGQPQHF. The CDR3 DNA follows: TGTGCCACCACGCTCACCGCCGGTCAGCCCCAGCATTTT.

The gene calls are TRBV29-1 and TRBJ1-2; D is perhaps TRBD1 (6 bases). V was trimmed by 3 bases and J by 4 bases, leaving 15 bases between them. CDR3 size: 14 residues. Germline CDR1 reads SQVTM; CDR2 reads ANQGSEA. The CDR3 bases are TGCAGCGTTGAGGGGGCCCGTGGGGTCTATGGCTACACCTTC. Translating it yields CSVEGARGVYGYTF.